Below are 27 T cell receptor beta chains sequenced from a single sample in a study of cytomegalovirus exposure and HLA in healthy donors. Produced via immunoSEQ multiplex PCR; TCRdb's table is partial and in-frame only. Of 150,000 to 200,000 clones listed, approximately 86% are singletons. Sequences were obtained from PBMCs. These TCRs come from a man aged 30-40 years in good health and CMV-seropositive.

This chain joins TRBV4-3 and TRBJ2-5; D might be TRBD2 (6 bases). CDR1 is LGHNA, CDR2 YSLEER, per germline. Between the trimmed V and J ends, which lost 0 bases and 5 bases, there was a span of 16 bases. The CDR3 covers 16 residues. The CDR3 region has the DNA TGCGCCAGCAGCCAAGATCAGGAGGGGTTGGCGGAGACCCAGTACTTC. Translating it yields CASSQDQEGLAETQYF.

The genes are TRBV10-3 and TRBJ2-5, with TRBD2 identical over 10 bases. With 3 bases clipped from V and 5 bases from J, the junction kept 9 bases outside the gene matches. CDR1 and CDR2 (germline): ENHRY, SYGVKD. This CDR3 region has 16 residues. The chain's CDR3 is CAISDQGLALSETQYF. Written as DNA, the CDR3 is TGTGCCATCAGTGACCAGGGACTAGCGTTGAGCGAGACCCAGTACTTC.

As DNA, the CDR3 is TGCGCCAGCACCCTTAGCGGGGGGGCCGGTGATACGCAGTATTTT. Amino acid sequence: CASTLSGGAGDTQYF. This sequence joins TRBV5-1 and TRBJ2-3; TRBD2 matches 11 bases. With 6 bases clipped from V and 6 bases from J, the junction kept 9 bases outside the gene matches. Per germline, CDR1 SGHRS and CDR2 YFSETQ. The CDR3 covers 15 residues.

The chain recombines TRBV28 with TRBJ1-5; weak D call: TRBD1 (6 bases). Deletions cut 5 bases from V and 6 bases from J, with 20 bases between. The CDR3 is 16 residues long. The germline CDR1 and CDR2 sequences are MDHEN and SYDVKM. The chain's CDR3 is CASSLNPRGLSQPQHF. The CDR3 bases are TGTGCCAGCAGTCTAAACCCCAGGGGACTAAGTCAGCCCCAGCATTTT.

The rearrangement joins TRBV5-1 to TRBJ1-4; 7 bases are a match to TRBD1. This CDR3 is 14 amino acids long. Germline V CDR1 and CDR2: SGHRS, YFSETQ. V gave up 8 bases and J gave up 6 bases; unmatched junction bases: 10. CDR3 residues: CASCDGTAYEKLFF. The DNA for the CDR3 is TGCGCCAGTTGTGACGGGACAGCCTATGAAAAACTGTTTTTT. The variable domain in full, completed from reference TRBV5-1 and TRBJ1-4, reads KAGVTQTPRYLIKTRGQQVTLSCSPISGHRSVSWYQQTPGQGLQFLFEYFSETQRNKGNFPGRFSGRQFSNSRSEMNVSTLELGDSALYLCASCDGTAYEKLFFGSGTQLSVL.

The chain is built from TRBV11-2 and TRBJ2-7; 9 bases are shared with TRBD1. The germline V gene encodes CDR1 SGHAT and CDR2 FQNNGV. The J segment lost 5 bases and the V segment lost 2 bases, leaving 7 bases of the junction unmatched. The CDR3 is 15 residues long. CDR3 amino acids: CASSLSDRGSHEQYF. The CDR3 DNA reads TGTGCCAGCAGCTTATCGGACAGGGGAAGCCACGAGCAGTACTTC.

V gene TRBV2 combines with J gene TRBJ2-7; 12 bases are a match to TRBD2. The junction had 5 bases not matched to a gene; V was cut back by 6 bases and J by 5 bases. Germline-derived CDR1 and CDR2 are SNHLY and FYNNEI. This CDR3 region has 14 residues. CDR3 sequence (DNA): TGTGCCAGCAGGCCTAGCGGGGGGGGGAACGAGCAGTACTTC. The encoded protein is CASRPSGGGNEQYF. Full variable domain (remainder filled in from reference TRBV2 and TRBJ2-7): EPEVTQTPSHQVTQMGQEVILRCVPISNHLYFYWYRQILGQKVEFLVSFYNNEISEKSEIFDDQFSVERPDGSNFTLKIRSTKLEDSAMYFCASRPSGGGNEQYFGPGTRLTVT.

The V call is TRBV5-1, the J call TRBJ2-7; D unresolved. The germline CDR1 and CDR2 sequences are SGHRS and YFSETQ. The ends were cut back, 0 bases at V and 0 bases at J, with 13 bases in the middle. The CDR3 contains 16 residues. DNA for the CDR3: TGCGCCAGCAGCTTGGCCAGTCCACAAACCTCCTACGAGCAGTACTTC. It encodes CASSLASPQTSYEQYF.

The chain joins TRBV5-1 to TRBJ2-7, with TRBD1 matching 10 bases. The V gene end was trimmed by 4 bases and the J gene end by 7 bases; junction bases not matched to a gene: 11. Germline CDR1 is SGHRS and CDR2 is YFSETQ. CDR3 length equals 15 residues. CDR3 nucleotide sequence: TGCGCCAGCAGCCCCCCCGGGACAGGGGATCGGGAGCAGTACTTC. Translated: CASSPPGTGDREQYF.

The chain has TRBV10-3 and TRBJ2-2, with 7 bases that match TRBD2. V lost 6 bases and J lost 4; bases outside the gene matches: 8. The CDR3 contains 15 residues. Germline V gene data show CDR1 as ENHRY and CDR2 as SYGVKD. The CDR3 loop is CAISALGGGTGELFF. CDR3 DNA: TGTGCCATCAGCGCCCTCGGCGGGGGCACCGGGGAGCTGTTTTTT.

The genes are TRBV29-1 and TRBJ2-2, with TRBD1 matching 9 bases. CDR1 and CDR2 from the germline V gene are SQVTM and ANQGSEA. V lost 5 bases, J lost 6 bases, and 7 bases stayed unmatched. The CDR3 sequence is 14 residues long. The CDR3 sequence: CSVITGGASGELFF. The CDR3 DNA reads TGCAGCGTTATAACAGGGGGCGCATCCGGGGAGCTGTTTTTT.

For the CDR3, the DNA is TGTGCCAGCAGGAGCGGGTTGGGCAGGGTGAACGAGCAGTACTTC. Translation gives CASRSGLGRVNEQYF. V usage is TRBV7-6 and J usage is TRBJ2-7; tentative D call: TRBD2 (6 bases). The V gene lost 6 bases and the J gene lost 5 bases, with 20 bases spanning the gap. The CDR3 covers 15 residues. Germline lookup yields CDR1 SGHVS and CDR2 FNYEAQ.

The CDR3 DNA is TGTGCCAGCAGCGTAGAGGCGGGGGGGCGCACAGATACGCAGTATTTT. It codes for CASSVEAGGRTDTQYF. This chain links TRBV9 with TRBJ2-3, with 9 nucleotides matching TRBD2. The germline CDR1 and CDR2 sequences are SGDLS and YYNGEE. V gave up 0 bases and J gave up 1 base; unmatched junction bases: 3. This CDR3 spans 16 amino acids.

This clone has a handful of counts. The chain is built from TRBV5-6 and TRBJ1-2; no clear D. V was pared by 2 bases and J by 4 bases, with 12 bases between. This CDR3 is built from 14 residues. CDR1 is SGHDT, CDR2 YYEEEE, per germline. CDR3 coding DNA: TGTGCCAGCAGCTTTGGTTACGGGAGCTATGGCTACACCTTC. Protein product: CASSFGYGSYGYTF.

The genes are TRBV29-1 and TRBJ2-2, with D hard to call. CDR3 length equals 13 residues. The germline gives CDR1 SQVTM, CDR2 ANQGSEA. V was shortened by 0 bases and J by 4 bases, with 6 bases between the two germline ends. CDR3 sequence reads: CSVEDYGTGELFF. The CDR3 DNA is TGCAGCGTTGAAGATTACGGCACCGGGGAGCTGTTTTTT.

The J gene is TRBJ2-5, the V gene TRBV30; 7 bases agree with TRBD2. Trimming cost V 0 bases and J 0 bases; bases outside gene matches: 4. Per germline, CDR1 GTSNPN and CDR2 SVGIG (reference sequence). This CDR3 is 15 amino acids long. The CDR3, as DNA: TGTGCCTGGAGTGTGGATAGCGGGTACCAAGAGACCCAGTACTTC. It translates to CAWSVDSGYQETQYF.

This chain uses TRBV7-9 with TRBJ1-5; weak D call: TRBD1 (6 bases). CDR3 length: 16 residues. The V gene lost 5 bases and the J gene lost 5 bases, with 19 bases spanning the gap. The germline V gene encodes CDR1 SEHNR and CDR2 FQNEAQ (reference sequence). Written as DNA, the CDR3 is TGTGCCAGCAGCCCTTCTCGAACAGGGAGTGATCAGCCCCAGCATTTT. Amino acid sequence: CASSPSRTGSDQPQHF. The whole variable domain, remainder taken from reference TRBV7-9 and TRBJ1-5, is DTGVSQNPRHKITKRGQNVTFRCDPISEHNRLYWYRQTLGQGPEFLTYFQNEAQLEKSRLLSDRFSAERPKGSFSTLEIQRTEQGDSAMYLCASSPSRTGSDQPQHFGDGTRLSIL.

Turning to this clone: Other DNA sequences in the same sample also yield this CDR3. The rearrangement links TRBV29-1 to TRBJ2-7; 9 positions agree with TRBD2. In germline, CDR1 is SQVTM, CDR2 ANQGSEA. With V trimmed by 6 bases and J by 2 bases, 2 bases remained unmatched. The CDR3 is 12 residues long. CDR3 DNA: TGCAGCGTCAGCGGGGGGCCCTACGAGCAGTACTTC. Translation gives CSVSGGPYEQYF.

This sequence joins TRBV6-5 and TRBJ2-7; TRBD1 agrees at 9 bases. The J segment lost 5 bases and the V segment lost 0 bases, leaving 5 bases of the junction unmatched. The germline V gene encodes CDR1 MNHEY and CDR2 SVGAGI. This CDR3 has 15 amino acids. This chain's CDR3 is CASSYSGTGSNEQYF. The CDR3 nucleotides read TGTGCCAGCAGTTACTCCGGGACAGGGTCCAACGAGCAGTACTTC.

This CDR3 reads CASSLGQINYGYTF. CDR3 bases: TGCGCCAGCAGCTTGGGACAGATTAACTATGGCTACACCTTC. The V and J genes are TRBV5-1 and TRBJ1-2, with D possibly TRBD1 on 5 matching bases. V lost 0 bases and J 1 base, leaving 7 bases between the germline ends. The CDR3 has 14 residues. Germline V CDR1 and CDR2: SGHRS, YFSETQ. Full variable domain (remainder filled in from reference TRBV5-1 and TRBJ1-2): KAGVTQTPRYLIKTRGQQVTLSCSPISGHRSVSWYQQTPGQGLQFLFEYFSETQRNKGNFPGRFSGRQFSNSRSEMNVSTLELGDSALYLCASSLGQINYGYTFGSGTRLTVV.

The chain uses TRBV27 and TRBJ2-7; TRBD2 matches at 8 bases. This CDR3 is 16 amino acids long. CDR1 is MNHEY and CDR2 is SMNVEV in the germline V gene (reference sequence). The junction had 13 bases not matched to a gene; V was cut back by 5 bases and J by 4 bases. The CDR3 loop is CASSPSAGAALYEQYF. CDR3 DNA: TGTGCCAGCAGTCCATCAGCGGGGGCGGCTTTATACGAGCAGTACTTC.

The CDR3 DNA reads TGTGCCAGCTCACTTAGACAGGTCGATCAGCCCCAGCATTTT. This gives the protein CASSLRQVDQPQHF. The gene calls are TRBV18 and TRBJ1-5; maybe TRBD1 (6 bases). CDR3 length equals 14 residues. Trimming stripped 4 bases from V and 5 bases from J, with 12 bases between. CDR1 and CDR2 from the germline V gene are KGHSH and LQKENI.

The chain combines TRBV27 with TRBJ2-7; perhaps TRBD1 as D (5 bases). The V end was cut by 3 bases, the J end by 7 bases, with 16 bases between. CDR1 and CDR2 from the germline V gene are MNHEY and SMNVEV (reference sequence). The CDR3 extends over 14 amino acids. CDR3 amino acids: CASSFGKGDGEQYF. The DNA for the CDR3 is TGTGCCAGCAGTTTTGGCAAAGGGGATGGGGAGCAGTACTTC.

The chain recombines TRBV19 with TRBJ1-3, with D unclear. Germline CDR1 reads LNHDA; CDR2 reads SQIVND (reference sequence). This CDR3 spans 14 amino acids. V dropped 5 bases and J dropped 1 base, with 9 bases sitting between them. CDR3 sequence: CASSPGVSGNTIYF. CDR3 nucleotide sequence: TGTGCCAGTAGTCCCGGGGTTTCTGGAAACACCATATATTTT.

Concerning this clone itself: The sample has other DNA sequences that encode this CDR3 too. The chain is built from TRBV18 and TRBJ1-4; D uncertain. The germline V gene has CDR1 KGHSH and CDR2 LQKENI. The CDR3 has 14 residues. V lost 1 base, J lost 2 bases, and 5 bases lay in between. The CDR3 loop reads CASSPRGTNEKLFF. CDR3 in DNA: TGTGCCAGCTCACCACGAGGGACTAATGAAAAACTGTTTTTT.

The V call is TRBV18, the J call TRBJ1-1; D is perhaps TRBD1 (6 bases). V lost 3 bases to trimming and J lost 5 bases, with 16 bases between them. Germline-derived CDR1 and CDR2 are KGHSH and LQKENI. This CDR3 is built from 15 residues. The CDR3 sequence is CASSPSTGSGTEAFF. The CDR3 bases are TGTGCCAGCTCACCGAGCACAGGGTCGGGTACTGAAGCTTTCTTT.

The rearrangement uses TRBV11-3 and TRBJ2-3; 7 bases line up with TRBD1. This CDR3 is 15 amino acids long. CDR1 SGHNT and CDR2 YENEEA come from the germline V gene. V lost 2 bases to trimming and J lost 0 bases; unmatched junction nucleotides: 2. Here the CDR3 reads CASSLQQGSTDTQYF. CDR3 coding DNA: TGTGCCAGCAGCTTACAACAGGGGAGCACAGATACGCAGTATTTT.